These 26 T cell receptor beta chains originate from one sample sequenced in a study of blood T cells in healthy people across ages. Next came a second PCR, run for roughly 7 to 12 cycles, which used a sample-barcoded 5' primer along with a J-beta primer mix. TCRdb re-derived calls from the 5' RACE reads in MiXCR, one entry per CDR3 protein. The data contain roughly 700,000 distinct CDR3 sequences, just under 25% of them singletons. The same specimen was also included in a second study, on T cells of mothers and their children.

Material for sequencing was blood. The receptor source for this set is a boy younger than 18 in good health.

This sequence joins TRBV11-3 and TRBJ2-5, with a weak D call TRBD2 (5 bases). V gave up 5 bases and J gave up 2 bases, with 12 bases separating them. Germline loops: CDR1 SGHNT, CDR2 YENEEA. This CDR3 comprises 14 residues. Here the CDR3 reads CASSPLSGQETQYF. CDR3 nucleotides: TGTGCCAGCAGCCCCCTAAGCGGTCAAGAGACCCAGTACTTC.

CDR3 coding DNA: TGTGCCAGCTCCTGGGACAGGGGGTCGCTTGAGCAGTTCTTC. It yields the protein CASSWDRGSLEQFF. The V call is TRBV18, the J call TRBJ2-5; the match to TRBD1 covers 11 bases. TRBJ2-1 matches the DNA end more closely, so the J call is doubtful. Germline CDR1 reads KGHSH; CDR2 reads LQKENI. The CDR3 extends over 14 amino acids.

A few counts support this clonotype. The CDR3: CASGSKSTLQETQYF. In nucleotides, the CDR3 is TGTGCTAGTGGTTCGAAAAGTACCCTCCAAGAGACCCAGTACTTC. The rearrangement links TRBV12-5 to TRBJ2-5; D unclear. Germline CDR1 reads LGHNT; CDR2 reads FRNRAP. The CDR3 is 15 amino acids. With 4 bases removed from V and 1 base from J, the gap between germline ends came to 13 bases.

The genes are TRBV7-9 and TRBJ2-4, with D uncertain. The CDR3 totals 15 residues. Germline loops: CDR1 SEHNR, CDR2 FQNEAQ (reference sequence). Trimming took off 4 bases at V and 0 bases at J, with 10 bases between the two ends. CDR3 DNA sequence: TGTGCCAGCAGCTCCCCAAACCTAGCCAAAAACATTCAGTACTTC. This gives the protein CASSSPNLAKNIQYF. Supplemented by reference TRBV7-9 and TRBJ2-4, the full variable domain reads DTGVSQNPRHKITKRGQNVTFRCDPISEHNRLYWYRQTLGQGPEFLTYFQNEAQLEKSRLLSDRFSAERPKGSFSTLEIQRTEQGDSAMYLCASSSPNLAKNIQYFGAGTRLSVL.

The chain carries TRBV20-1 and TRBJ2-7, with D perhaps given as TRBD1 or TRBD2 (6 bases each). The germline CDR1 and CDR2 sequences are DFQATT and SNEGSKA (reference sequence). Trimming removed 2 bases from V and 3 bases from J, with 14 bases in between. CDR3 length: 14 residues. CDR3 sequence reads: CSARPIEGGYEQYF. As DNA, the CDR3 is TGCAGTGCTAGACCCATCGAGGGGGGCTACGAGCAGTACTTC.

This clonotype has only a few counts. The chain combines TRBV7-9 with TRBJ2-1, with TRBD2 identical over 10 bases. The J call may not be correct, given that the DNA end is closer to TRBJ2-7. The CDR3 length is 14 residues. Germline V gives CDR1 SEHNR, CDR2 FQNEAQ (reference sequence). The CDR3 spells CASRPLAGDGEQYF. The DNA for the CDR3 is TGTGCCAGCAGACCGCTAGCGGGGGACGGCGAGCAGTACTTC.

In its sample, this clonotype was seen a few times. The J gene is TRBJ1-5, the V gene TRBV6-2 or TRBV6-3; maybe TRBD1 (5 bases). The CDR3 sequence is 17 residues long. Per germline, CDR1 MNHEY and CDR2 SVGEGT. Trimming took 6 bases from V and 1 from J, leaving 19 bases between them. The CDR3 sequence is CASSSVGAGLSNQPQHF. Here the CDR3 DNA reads TGTGCCAGCAGCTCCGTCGGGGCAGGTCTCAGCAATCAGCCCCAGCATTTT.

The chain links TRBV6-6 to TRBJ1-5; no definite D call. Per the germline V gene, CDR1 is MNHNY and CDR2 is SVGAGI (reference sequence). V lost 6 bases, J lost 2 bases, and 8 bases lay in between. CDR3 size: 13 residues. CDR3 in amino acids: CASRVVGNQPQHF. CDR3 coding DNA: TGTGCCAGCAGGGTAGTCGGCAATCAGCCCCAGCATTTT.

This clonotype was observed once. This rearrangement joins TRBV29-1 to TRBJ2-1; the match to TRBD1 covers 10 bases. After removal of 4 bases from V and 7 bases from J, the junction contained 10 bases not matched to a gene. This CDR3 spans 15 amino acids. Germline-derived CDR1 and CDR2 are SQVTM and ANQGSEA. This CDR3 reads CSVGTGGSLGNEQFF. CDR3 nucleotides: TGCAGCGTTGGGACAGGGGGAAGCCTAGGGAATGAGCAGTTCTTC.

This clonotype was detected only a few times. CDR3 sequence reads: CASSSTGGGLQFF. The CDR3 nucleotides are TGTGCCAGCAGCTCGACGGGGGGCGGGCTGCAGTTCTTC. The genes are TRBV7-2 and TRBJ2-1, with D maybe TRBD2 (7 bases). Germline assignment: CDR1 SGHTA and CDR2 FQGNSA. Trimming removed 4 bases at V and 12 bases at J, with 16 bases between. The CDR3 runs to 13 residues.

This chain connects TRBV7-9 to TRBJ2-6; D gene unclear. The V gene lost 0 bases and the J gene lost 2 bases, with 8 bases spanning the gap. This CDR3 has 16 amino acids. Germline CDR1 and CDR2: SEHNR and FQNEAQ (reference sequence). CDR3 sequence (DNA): TGTGCCAGCAGCTTAGCGGGGAAGGCTGGGGCCAACGTCCTGACTTTC. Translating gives CASSLAGKAGANVLTF.

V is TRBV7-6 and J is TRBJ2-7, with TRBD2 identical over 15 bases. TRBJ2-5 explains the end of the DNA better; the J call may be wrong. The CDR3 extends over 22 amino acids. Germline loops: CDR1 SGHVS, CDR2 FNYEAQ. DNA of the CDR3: TGTGCCAGCAGTTATCTCCCTCTGGGGACTAGCGGGGGGTTGCTCGGGCAAGAGACCCAGTACTTC. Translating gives CASSYLPLGTSGGLLGQETQYF.

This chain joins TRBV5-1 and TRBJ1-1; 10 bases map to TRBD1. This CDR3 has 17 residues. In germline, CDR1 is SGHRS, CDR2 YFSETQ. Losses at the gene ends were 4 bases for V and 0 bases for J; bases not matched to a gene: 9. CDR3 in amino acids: CASSPGQGTLMNTEAFF. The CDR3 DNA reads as TGCGCCAGCAGCCCGGGACAGGGGACGTTAATGAACACTGAAGCTTTCTTT.

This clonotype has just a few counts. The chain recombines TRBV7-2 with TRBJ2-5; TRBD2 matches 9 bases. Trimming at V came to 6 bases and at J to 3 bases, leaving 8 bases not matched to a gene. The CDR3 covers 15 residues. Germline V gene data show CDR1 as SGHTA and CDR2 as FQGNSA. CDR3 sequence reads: CASRPGGGGKETQYF. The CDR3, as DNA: TGTGCCAGCAGACCTGGCGGGGGGGGGAAAGAGACCCAGTACTTC.

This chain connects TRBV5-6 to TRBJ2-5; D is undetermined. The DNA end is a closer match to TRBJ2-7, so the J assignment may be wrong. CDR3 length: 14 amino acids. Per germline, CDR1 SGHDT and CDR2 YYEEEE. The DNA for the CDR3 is TGTGCCAGCAGCTTGGTTTCGGTTTTCCACGAGCAGTACTTC. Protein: CASSLVSVFHEQYF.

The CDR3 region is CASSRGNRGNDGYTF. CDR3 bases: TGTGCCAGCAGCCGAGGGAACAGGGGCAACGATGGCTACACCTTC. The chain uses TRBV3-1 and TRBJ1-2; TRBD1 agrees at 7 bases. There are 15 residues in the CDR3. CDR1 LGHDT and CDR2 YNNKEL come from the germline V gene (reference sequence). J gave up 6 bases and V 4 bases, and 11 bases lay outside the gene matches.

CDR3 residues: CSAPATYSGTEAFF. CDR3 nucleotides: TGCAGCGCCCCAGCGACCTATTCTGGCACTGAAGCTTTCTTT. V usage is TRBV29-1 and J usage is TRBJ1-1; unclear D gene. Trimming removed 7 bases at V and 4 bases at J, with 19 bases between. The germline CDR1 and CDR2 sequences are SQVTM and ANQGSEA. This CDR3 comprises 14 residues.

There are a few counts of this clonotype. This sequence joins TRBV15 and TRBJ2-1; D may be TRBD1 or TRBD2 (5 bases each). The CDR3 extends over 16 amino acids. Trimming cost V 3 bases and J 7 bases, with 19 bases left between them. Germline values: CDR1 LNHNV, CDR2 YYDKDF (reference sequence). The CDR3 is CATSRNPGTLLNEQFF. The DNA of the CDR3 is TGTGCCACCAGCAGGAACCCCGGGACCCTTCTAAATGAGCAGTTCTTC.

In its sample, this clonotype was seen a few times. The CDR3 spells CSVGLSGGYTF. DNA of the CDR3: TGCAGCGTCGGGTTGTCGGGTGGCTACACCTTC. The genes are TRBV29-1 and TRBJ1-2; unclear D gene. Trimming took off 6 bases at V and 7 bases at J, with 12 bases between the two ends. This CDR3 region has 11 residues. The germline V gene encodes CDR1 SQVTM and CDR2 ANQGSEA.

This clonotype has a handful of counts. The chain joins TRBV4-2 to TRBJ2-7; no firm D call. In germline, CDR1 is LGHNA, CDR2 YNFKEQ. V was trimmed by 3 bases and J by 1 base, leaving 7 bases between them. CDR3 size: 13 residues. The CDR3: CASSQDGSYEQYF. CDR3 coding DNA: TGTGCCAGCAGCCAGGACGGTTCCTACGAGCAGTACTTC.

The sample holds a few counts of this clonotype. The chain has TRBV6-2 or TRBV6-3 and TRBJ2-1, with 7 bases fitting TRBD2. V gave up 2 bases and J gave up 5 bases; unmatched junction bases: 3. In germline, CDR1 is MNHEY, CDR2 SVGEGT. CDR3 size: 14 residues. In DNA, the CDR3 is TGTGCCAGCAGTTACCGCCTAGCGGACAATGAGCAGTTCTTC. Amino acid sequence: CASSYRLADNEQFF.

The CDR3 sequence is CASSSPIPTGRQPEQFF. Here the CDR3 DNA reads TGTGCCAGCAGTTCCCCGATACCTACGGGACGCCAACCCGAGCAGTTCTTC. This chain links TRBV6-5 with TRBJ2-1, with D perhaps assigned TRBD1 or TRBD2 (5 bases each). Per the germline V gene, CDR1 is MNHEY and CDR2 is SVGAGI. V was clipped by 4 bases and J by 10 bases, with 26 bases between them. This CDR3 is built from 17 residues.

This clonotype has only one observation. The CDR3 is CASSLAKGAVQAIVEQFF. CDR3 in DNA: TGCGCCAGCAGCTTGGCCAAGGGGGCAGTGCAGGCAATTGTGGAGCAGTTCTTC. J is TRBJ2-5 and V is TRBV5-1, with 7 nucleotides matching TRBD1. The DNA end lines up better with TRBJ2-1; the J call may be wrong. The length of the CDR3 is 18 residues. Germline lookup yields CDR1 SGHRS and CDR2 YFSETQ.

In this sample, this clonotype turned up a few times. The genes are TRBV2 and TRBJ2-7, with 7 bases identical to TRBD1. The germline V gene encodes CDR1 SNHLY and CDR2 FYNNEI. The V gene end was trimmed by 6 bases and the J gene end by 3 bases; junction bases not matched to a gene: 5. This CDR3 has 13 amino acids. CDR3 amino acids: CASSPRQGYEQYF. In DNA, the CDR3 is TGTGCCAGCAGCCCCAGACAGGGCTACGAGCAGTACTTC.

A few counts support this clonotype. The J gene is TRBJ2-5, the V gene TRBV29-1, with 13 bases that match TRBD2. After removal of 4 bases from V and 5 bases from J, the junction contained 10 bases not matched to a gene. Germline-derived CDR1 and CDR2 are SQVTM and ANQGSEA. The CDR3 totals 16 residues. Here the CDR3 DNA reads TGCAGCGTTGGACTAGCGGGAGGCCCTGGTAGGGAGACCCAGTACTTC. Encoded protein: CSVGLAGGPGRETQYF. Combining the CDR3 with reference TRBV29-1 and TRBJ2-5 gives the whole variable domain SAVISQKPSRDICQRGTSLTIQCQVDSQVTMMFWYRQQPGQSLTLIATANQGSEATYESGFVIDKFPISRPNLTFSTLTVSNMSPEDSSIYLCSVGLAGGPGRETQYFGPGTRLLVL.

CDR3 sequence (DNA): TGCGCCAGCAGTCACGGGGGCCTGACAGATACGCAGTATTTT. Its translation is CASSHGGLTDTQYF. The chain links TRBV4-1 to TRBJ2-3; possibly TRBD1 or TRBD2 for D (6 bases each). This CDR3 has 14 amino acids. The V and J ends lost 6 bases and 3 bases respectively, with 13 bases between them. Germline V gene lookup returns CDR1 MGHRA and CDR2 YSYEKL.